This T cell receptor beta chain was found in a study of T cell responses to AZD1222 COVID-19 vaccine. Notes on the study in general: The peak T cell response came first, and repertoires were sampled only after it.

Germline V gene lookup returns CDR1 GTSNPN and CDR2 SVGIG (reference sequence). The CDR3 has 13 amino acids. Unmatched junction bases numbered 12, after V lost 3 bases and J lost 13 bases. About this clone: Its matching antigen is unknown.

Some clones are missing from TCRdb's copy, which holds only in-frame ones; the method was immunoSEQ multiplex PCR. In the table there are under 170,000 clones, about 93% of which are singletons. The rearrangement joins TRBV30 to TRBJ1-1; 9 nucleotides agree with TRBD1. The sample here was peripheral blood, taken on day 0 of AZD1222 vaccination. This TCR was recovered from an adult in good health. The CDR3 nucleotides are TGTGCCTGGAGAAAACCGGGACAGGGTTCAGTTTTCTTT. Residues: CAWRKPGQGSVFF.